These 20 T cell receptor beta chains share one sample of origin, sequenced in a study of Tregs in tolerant kidney transplant recipients. Mixed chimerism was transient after nonmyeloablative marrow transplants from related graft donors. Repertoires were generated with immunoSEQ multiplex PCR, while TCRdb's copy carries only in-frame clones and drops some. Of tens of thousands of clones listed, roughly 93% are singletons. The specimen comprised CD4+ T cells from blood (PBMCs), sampled 12 months after the transplant. The receptors come from a human patient who received a combined kidney and bone marrow transplant. Some T cells may be graft donor cells.

V and J are TRBV11-3 and TRBJ2-5; 7 nucleotides line up with TRBD2. Germline CDR1 SGHNT, CDR2 YENEEA. The CDR3 sequence is 15 residues long. J lost 1 base, V lost 5 bases, and 7 bases had no gene match. The chain's CDR3 is CASSLMGGVQETQYF. The CDR3 DNA reads TGTGCCAGCAGCCTGATGGGAGGGGTCCAAGAGACCCAGTACTTC.

The chain is built from TRBV27 and TRBJ2-7; 9 bases match TRBD2. Germline assignment: CDR1 MNHEY and CDR2 SMNVEV (reference sequence). The CDR3 has 11 residues. The CDR3 protein is CAAGGKYEQYF. The CDR3 DNA follows: TGTGCGGCGGGGGGGAAATACGAGCAGTACTTC.

This sequence joins TRBV7-9 and TRBJ1-1; no reliable D call. V lost 1 base to trimming and J lost 6 bases, with 12 bases between them. The CDR3 runs 14 residues. Germline CDR1 and CDR2: SEHNR and FQNEAQ (reference sequence). CDR3 protein: CASSLDPVSAEAFF. Here the CDR3 DNA reads TGTGCCAGCAGCTTAGATCCAGTATCAGCTGAAGCTTTCTTT.

This rearrangement joins TRBV18 to TRBJ1-2; 7 positions agree with TRBD1. Per germline, CDR1 KGHSH and CDR2 LQKENI. This CDR3 has 17 residues. V trimming: 3 bases; J trimming: 3 bases; junction bases outside the gene matches: 13. The CDR3, as DNA: TGTGCCAGCTCACCCCGACAGGGTAATGGAGTGTACTATGGCTACACCTTC. This codes for CASSPRQGNGVYYGYTF.

The genes are TRBV5-5 and TRBJ2-7, with TRBD2 matching 10 bases. CDR3 length equals 14 residues. Trimming took 3 bases from V and 7 from J; bases not matched to a gene: 7. Germline loops: CDR1 SGHKS, CDR2 YYEKEE (reference sequence). The CDR3 loop is CASSSGLAAREQYF. For the CDR3, the DNA is TGTGCCAGCAGCTCCGGACTAGCGGCGAGGGAGCAGTACTTC.

This chain's CDR3 is CASSPGLAGPTDTQYF. The CDR3 DNA is TGCGCCAGCAGCCCCGGACTAGCGGGACCCACAGATACGCAGTATTTT. The genes are TRBV5-1 and TRBJ2-3; TRBD2 aligns across 12 bases. Trimming removed 4 bases from V and 2 bases from J; junction bases left unmatched: 5. The germline V gene has CDR1 SGHRS and CDR2 YFSETQ. The CDR3 sequence is 16 residues long. Full variable domain (remainder filled in from reference TRBV5-1 and TRBJ2-3): KAGVTQTPRYLIKTRGQQVTLSCSPISGHRSVSWYQQTPGQGLQFLFEYFSETQRNKGNFPGRFSGRQFSNSRSEMNVSTLELGDSALYLCASSPGLAGPTDTQYFGPGTRLTVL.

The chain employs TRBV5-1 and TRBJ1-1; D unresolved. CDR1 SGHRS and CDR2 YFSETQ come from the germline V gene. This CDR3 region has 14 residues. The germline V and J ends were trimmed by 1 base and 1 base, with 8 bases remaining between them. In DNA, the CDR3 is TGCGCCAGCAGCTTGAGACAATCGAACACTGAAGCTTTCTTT. This gives the protein CASSLRQSNTEAFF. Full variable domain (rest looked up from reference TRBV5-1 and TRBJ1-1): KAGVTQTPRYLIKTRGQQVTLSCSPISGHRSVSWYQQTPGQGLQFLFEYFSETQRNKGNFPGRFSGRQFSNSRSEMNVSTLELGDSALYLCASSLRQSNTEAFFGQGTRLTVV.

The chain combines TRBV30 with TRBJ1-1; 7 nucleotides align to TRBD1. V lost 2 bases, J lost 7 bases, and 7 bases stayed unmatched. Germline lookup yields CDR1 GTSNPN and CDR2 SVGIG (reference sequence). This CDR3 has 13 residues. The CDR3 DNA reads TGTGCCTGGAGTCCCCGTCGACAGGGTGAAGCTTTCTTT. This codes for CAWSPRRQGEAFF.

V is TRBV27 and J is TRBJ2-2, with D perhaps TRBD2 (7 bases). The V gene's germline CDR1 is MNHEY and CDR2 SMNVEV (reference sequence). V was cut by 6 bases and J by 5 bases, with 13 bases left in between. This CDR3 region has 14 residues. CDR3 residues: CASRQGGWTGELFF. The CDR3 region has the DNA TGTGCCAGCAGACAGGGAGGGTGGACCGGGGAGCTGTTTTTT.

V usage is TRBV7-2 and J usage is TRBJ2-7, with TRBD2 matching 7 bases. The CDR3 runs 15 residues. The V gene end was trimmed by 0 bases and the J gene end by 6 bases; junction bases not matched to a gene: 8. Germline values: CDR1 SGHTA, CDR2 FQGNSA. This CDR3 reads CASSLAVWTSPEQYF. In DNA form, the CDR3 reads TGTGCCAGCAGCTTAGCGGTGTGGACTAGTCCCGAGCAGTACTTC. The whole variable domain, filled in from reference TRBV7-2 and TRBJ2-7, reads GAGVSQSPSNKVTEKGKDVELRCDPISGHTALYWYRQSLGQGLEFLIYFQGNSAPDKSGLPSDRFSAERTGGSVSTLTIQRTQQEDSAVYLCASSLAVWTSPEQYFGPGTRLTVT.

A note on this clone: Different DNA sequences within this sample yield the same CDR3. The chain has TRBV30 and TRBJ1-6; the D is unclear. Trimming removed 0 bases at V and 0 bases at J, with 6 bases between. This CDR3 contains 15 residues. In germline, CDR1 is GTSNPN, CDR2 SVGIG (reference sequence). The CDR3 coding sequence is TGTGCCTGGAGTGTACTAAGCTCCTATAATTCACCCCTCCACTTT. Translated: CAWSVLSSYNSPLHF. The variable domain in full, with the rest retrieved from reference TRBV30 and TRBJ1-6, is SQTIHQWPATLVQPVGSPLSLECTVEGTSNPNLYWYRQAAGRGLQLLFYSVGIGQISSEVPQNLSASRPQDRQFILSSKKLLLSDSGFYLCAWSVLSSYNSPLHFGNGTRLTVT.

This clone was seen a single time. The chain is built from TRBV7-9 and TRBJ1-2; D not certain. This CDR3 spans 14 amino acids. CDR1 SEHNR and CDR2 FQNEAQ come from the germline V gene (reference sequence). Trimming took off 1 base at V and 3 bases at J, with 9 bases between the two ends. CDR3 loop: CASSLVQEYYGYTF. The CDR3 region has the DNA TGTGCCAGCAGCTTAGTTCAAGAGTACTATGGCTACACCTTC.

The gene calls are TRBV7-9 and TRBJ2-7; 16 bases agree with TRBD2. This CDR3 comprises 15 residues. The germline V gene encodes CDR1 SEHNR and CDR2 FQNEAQ (reference sequence). J lost 5 bases, V lost 6 bases, and 4 bases had no gene match. The chain's CDR3 is CASRTGTSGGDEQYF. DNA of the CDR3: TGTGCCAGCAGAACCGGGACTAGCGGGGGGGACGAGCAGTACTTC.

The chain couples TRBV28 to TRBJ1-5; 10 bases are a match to TRBD1. Germline V gives CDR1 MDHEN, CDR2 SYDVKM. Trimming cost V 5 bases and J 3 bases; bases outside gene matches: 7. This CDR3 has 16 residues. CDR3 DNA: TGTGCCAGCAGTCTACGGACAGGGGGTTACAATCAGCCCCAGCATTTT. Its protein product is CASSLRTGGYNQPQHF. Full variable domain (outside the CDR3, taken from reference TRBV28 and TRBJ1-5): DVKVTQSSRYLVKRTGEKVFLECVQDMDHENMFWYRQDPGLGLRLIYFSYDVKMKEKGDIPEGYSVSREKKERFSLILESASTNQTSMYLCASSLRTGGYNQPQHFGDGTRLSIL.

This clone has only a few counts. The genes are TRBV4-3 and TRBJ2-7, with D hard to call. The V end lost 1 base, the J end lost 1 base, and 8 bases lay between the germline ends. The CDR3 contains 14 residues. Germline V lookup: CDR1 LGHNA, CDR2 YSLEER. This CDR3 reads CASSQAERSYEQYF. The CDR3 nucleotides read TGCGCCAGCAGCCAAGCCGAGAGGTCCTACGAGCAGTACTTC.

The chain is built from TRBV5-1 and TRBJ2-5, with a possible D match to TRBD2 (5 bases). CDR1 and CDR2 from the germline V gene are SGHRS and YFSETQ. V lost 3 bases and J lost 5, with 11 bases in between. There are 13 residues in the CDR3. The CDR3 nucleotides are TGCGCCAGCAGCTGGGAGATTGGGGAGACCCAGTACTTC. Amino acid sequence: CASSWEIGETQYF.

This clone was detected once. This chain links TRBV6-1 with TRBJ1-5; no reliable D call. V was clipped by 6 bases and J by 9 bases, with 12 bases between them. The CDR3 consists of 12 residues. CDR1 and CDR2 from the germline V gene are MNHNS and SASEGT. The CDR3 sequence is CASRPQRGPQHF. The CDR3, as DNA: TGTGCCAGCAGACCCCAGAGAGGGCCCCAGCATTTT.

The genes are TRBV5-4 and TRBJ2-3; 8 bases match TRBD2. Germline lookup yields CDR1 SGHNT and CDR2 YYREEE (reference sequence). Trimming at V came to 2 bases and at J to 3 bases, leaving 5 bases not matched to a gene. The CDR3 sequence is 15 residues long. DNA for the CDR3: TGTGCCAGCAGCTTCCCTCGGGAGGGAACAGATACGCAGTATTTT. Protein: CASSFPREGTDTQYF.

The chain uses TRBV11-1 and TRBJ2-3, with D maybe TRBD2 (5 bases). Trimming left V 5 bases short and J 1 base short, with 13 bases between. Per germline, CDR1 SGHAT and CDR2 FQDESV (reference sequence). The length of the CDR3 is 15 residues. For the CDR3, the DNA is TGTGCCAGCAGCCCCCAGCTAGCCGGCACAGATACGCAGTATTTT. Translated: CASSPQLAGTDTQYF.

The chain carries TRBV5-1 and TRBJ1-2; D gene unclear. The CDR3 is 14 residues long. Germline lookup yields CDR1 SGHRS and CDR2 YFSETQ. V gave up 5 bases and J gave up 5 bases, with 16 bases separating them. In nucleotides, the CDR3 is TGCGCCAGCAGACGGGAAGGCCAACGATATGGCTACACCTTC. Protein sequence: CASRREGQRYGYTF. Drawing the rest from reference TRBV5-1 and TRBJ1-2, the complete variable domain is KAGVTQTPRYLIKTRGQQVTLSCSPISGHRSVSWYQQTPGQGLQFLFEYFSETQRNKGNFPGRFSGRQFSNSRSEMNVSTLELGDSALYLCASRREGQRYGYTFGSGTRLTVV.